The sequence of this T cell receptor beta chain was determined in a study of patients and donors after allogeneic stem cell transplantation. TCRdb reanalysed the RT-PCR reads using MiXCR and keeps one entry per CDR3 protein. Of about 960,000 distinct CDR3 sequences in the sample, approximately 19% are singletons; the top ten hold 5% to 7.5%. Sequencing was performed on blood, either unsorted or a sorted T cell fraction (not recorded which). The sequence was obtained from a human donor who was either an allogeneic HSCT recipient or a stem cell or donor lymphocyte infusion donor (not recorded which). It is not recorded whose cells these are; they may come from a transplant donor.

Here the CDR3 DNA reads TGCGCCAGCAGCTTGGGTGGACAGGGGGCCTTTCTCCACTTT. Amino acids: CASSLGGQGAFLHF. The chain has TRBV5-1 and TRBJ1-6; 11 bases match TRBD1. J gave up 16 bases and V 0 bases, and 6 bases lay outside the gene matches. Per germline, CDR1 SGHRS and CDR2 YFSETQ. The CDR3 loop spans 14 amino acids.